The 13 T cell receptor beta chains reported below all come from one sample, sequenced in a study of blood T cell repertoires in COVID-19. The protocol was immunoSEQ multiplex PCR, while the TCRdb copy is restricted to in-frame clones and leaves out a portion. This table has under 300,000 clones, 82% appearing once. The sample comprised PBMCs or T cells enriched from blood (not recorded which). The source is a man aged 35-49 years who had recovered from COVID-19.

The gene calls are TRBV4-2 and TRBJ1-4, with D possibly TRBD1 on 5 matching bases. From germline, CDR1 is LGHNA and CDR2 YNFKEQ. V lost 3 bases and J lost 8, with 16 bases in between. The CDR3 extends over 15 amino acids. CDR3 loop: CASSQGFGGGEKLFF. The CDR3, as DNA: TGTGCCAGCAGCCAGGGTTTCGGGGGTGGAGAAAAACTGTTTTTT.

The chain is built from TRBV2 and TRBJ1-2; perhaps TRBD1 as D (5 bases). CDR3 length: 14 amino acids. CDR1 and CDR2 from the germline V gene are SNHLY and FYNNEI. Trimming left V 3 bases short and J 8 bases short, with 16 bases between. Here the CDR3 DNA reads TGTGCCAGCAGTGATCAGGGCTCCTTGGGGGGCTACACCTTC. Translating gives CASSDQGSLGGYTF. Looking up the rest from reference TRBV2 and TRBJ1-2 gives the full variable domain: EPEVTQTPSHQVTQMGQEVILRCVPISNHLYFYWYRQILGQKVEFLVSFYNNEISEKSEIFDDQFSVERPDGSNFTLKIRSTKLEDSAMYFCASSDQGSLGGYTFGSGTRLTVV.

The chain couples TRBV2 to TRBJ2-7; D possibly corresponds to TRBD1 (7 bases). CDR1 and CDR2 (germline): SNHLY, FYNNEI. V dropped 4 bases and J dropped 3 bases, with 13 bases sitting between them. The CDR3 is made up of 14 amino acids. DNA for the CDR3: TGTGCCAGCAGTGTCAGCCAGGGGGGCTACGAGCAGTACTTC. Its protein product is CASSVSQGGYEQYF.

This clone was observed a handful of times. The chain combines TRBV11-1 with TRBJ2-7, with TRBD2 identical over 8 bases. This CDR3 has 15 residues. J lost 5 bases, V lost 2 bases, and 8 bases had no gene match. CDR1 and CDR2 (germline): SGHAT, FQDESV (reference sequence). The CDR3 DNA is TGTGCCAGCAGCTTATCTAGGACTAGCTTCGACGAGCAGTACTTC. This codes for CASSLSRTSFDEQYF.

The V gene is TRBV28, the J gene TRBJ1-1, with a weak D call TRBD1 (5 bases). This CDR3 region has 11 residues. CDR1 is MDHEN and CDR2 is SYDVKM in the germline V gene. Trimming cost V 8 bases and J 4 bases, with 8 bases left between them. CDR3: CASAGGTEAFF. CDR3 DNA: TGTGCCAGCGCCGGGGGCACTGAAGCTTTCTTT.

This sequence joins TRBV4-1 and TRBJ1-2; 7 bases are a match to TRBD1. This CDR3 has 13 amino acids. The germline V gene encodes CDR1 MGHRA and CDR2 YSYEKL. Germline trimming cut 5 bases from V and 5 bases from J; bases unmatched to any gene: 5. Here the CDR3 DNA reads TGCGCCAGCAGCTCCGCGACAGGGTATGGCTACACCTTC. Translation: CASSSATGYGYTF.

The J gene is TRBJ2-1, the V gene TRBV12-3 or TRBV12-4; D might be TRBD2 (5 bases). This CDR3 has 12 residues. V was shortened by 6 bases and J by 4 bases, with 7 bases between the two germline ends. The CDR3 DNA follows: TGTGCCAGCAGCCGGGGTTACAATGAGCAGTTCTTC. This translates into CASSRGYNEQFF.

This clone came up a few times. The rearrangement joins TRBV3-1 (or the pseudogene TRBV3-2) to TRBJ1-1, with TRBD1 matching 11 bases. Trimming at V came to 5 bases and at J to 4 bases, leaving 9 bases not matched to a gene. The CDR3 consists of 16 residues. Germline loops: CDR1 LGHDT, CDR2 YNNKEL (reference sequence). CDR3: CASSKAPGTGGTEAFF. CDR3 bases: TGTGCCAGCAGCAAAGCACCCGGGACAGGGGGCACTGAAGCTTTCTTT.

The chain carries TRBV5-1 and TRBJ2-7, with 8 bases identical to TRBD2. The CDR3 sequence is 14 residues long. V gave up 2 bases and J gave up 5 bases; unmatched junction bases: 6. CDR1 and CDR2 from the germline V gene are SGHRS and YFSETQ. CDR3 nucleotide sequence: TGCGCCAGCAGCTTAAGCGGGGGTACCAACGAGCAGTACTTC. Encoded protein: CASSLSGGTNEQYF.

This clone was counted a single time. This chain links TRBV30 with TRBJ2-5; 10 nucleotides line up with TRBD2. Trimming removed 3 bases from V and 5 bases from J; junction bases left unmatched: 6. CDR3 length: 14 amino acids. Per germline, CDR1 GTSNPN and CDR2 SVGIG (reference sequence). CDR3 protein: CAWSPSGSAETQYF. The CDR3 DNA reads as TGTGCCTGGAGCCCTAGCGGGAGTGCTGAGACCCAGTACTTC.

This clone was found a few times. This same CDR3 is encoded by further DNA sequences in the sample. The rearrangement uses TRBV12-3 or TRBV12-4 and TRBJ1-6; D remains ambiguous. Trimming shortened V by 1 base and J by 10 bases, and 5 bases separated the two germline ends. The CDR3 loop spans 12 amino acids. This CDR3 is CASSLGRSPLHF. DNA of the CDR3: TGTGCCAGCAGTTTAGGGAGATCACCCCTCCACTTT.

The chain recombines TRBV19 with TRBJ2-1, with a tentative D call TRBD1 (7 bases). The CDR3 contains 14 residues. CDR1 is LNHDA, CDR2 SQIVND, per germline (reference sequence). V was shortened by 10 bases and J by 9 bases, with 22 bases between the two germline ends. In DNA, the CDR3 is TGTGCCACCCGGGGGCAGGGGGTACAAAGTGAGCAGTTCTTC. This codes for CATRGQGVQSEQFF.

The V and J genes are TRBV18 and TRBJ1-2; weak D call: TRBD1 (5 bases). CDR1 and CDR2 from the germline V gene are KGHSH and LQKENI. The CDR3 consists of 13 residues. The V end lost 3 bases, the J end lost 6 bases, and 11 bases lay between the germline ends. CDR3: CASSPLDTNGYTF. Here the CDR3 DNA reads TGTGCCAGCTCACCTCTGGACACAAATGGCTACACCTTC.